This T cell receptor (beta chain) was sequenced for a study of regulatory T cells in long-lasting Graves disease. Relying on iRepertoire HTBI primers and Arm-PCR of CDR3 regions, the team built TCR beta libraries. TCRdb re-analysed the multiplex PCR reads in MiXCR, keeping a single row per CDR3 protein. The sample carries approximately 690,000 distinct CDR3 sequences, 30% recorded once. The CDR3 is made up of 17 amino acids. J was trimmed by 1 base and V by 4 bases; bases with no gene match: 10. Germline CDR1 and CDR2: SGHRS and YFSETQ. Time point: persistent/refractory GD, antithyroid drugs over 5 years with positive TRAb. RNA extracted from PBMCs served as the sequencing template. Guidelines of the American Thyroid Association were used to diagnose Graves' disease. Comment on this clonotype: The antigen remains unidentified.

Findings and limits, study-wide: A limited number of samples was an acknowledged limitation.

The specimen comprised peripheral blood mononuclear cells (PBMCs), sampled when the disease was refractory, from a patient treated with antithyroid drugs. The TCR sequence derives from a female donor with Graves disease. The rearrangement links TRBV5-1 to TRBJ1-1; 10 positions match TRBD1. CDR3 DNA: TGCGCCAGCAGCCTGACCGGGACAGGGGTCACGAACACTGAAGCTTTCTTT. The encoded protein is CASSLTGTGVTNTEAFF.